The entry below gives a single TCR beta chain sequence along with its context. No antigen is known for it. The CDR3 extends over 15 amino acids. Between the trimmed V and J ends, which lost 5 bases and 2 bases, there was a span of 16 bases. Germline V gene lookup returns CDR1 MNHNS and CDR2 SASEGT. As for treatment: approximately 9-day PBMC culture with coronavirus spike peptide pools or control peptides (ViraFEST assay). ViraFEST enlarged antigen-specific T cell populations with peptide pools and afterwards sequenced TCRs. This record belongs to a study of vaccination and CD4 T cells after COVID-19. Study summary: Post-vaccine sampling followed dose two by a median about 72 days (range 14 to 241). Overlapping peptides covering the spike proteins of SARS-CoV-2, HCoV-NL63, HCoV-OC43 and HCoV-229E were added to stimulate cells.

The Oncomine TCR Beta short-read assay generated sequence data from the DNA of cultured CD4+ T cells. TCRdb reprocessed the PCR reads via MiXCR and lists one record per CDR3 protein. The top ten clones hold 7.2% of a sample with roughly 15,000 distinct CDR3 sequences, around 48% of them seen once. This chain joins TRBV6-1 and TRBJ2-7; D unresolved. This clonotype was obtained from a human donor who had recovered from COVID-19. The material sequenced was CD4+ T cells from blood, cultured in vitro. In nucleotides, the CDR3 is TGTGCCAGCAGTCTCGGGTATGAAGCTACCTACGAGCAGTACTTC. The encoded protein is CASSLGYEATYEQYF.